A single sample gave rise to the 18 T cell receptor beta chains below, sequenced in a study of cytomegalovirus exposure and HLA in healthy donors (dated 2017 in TCRdb). The method was the immunoSEQ multiplex PCR assay. For the multiplex PCR, a mixture combining 60 forward primers for TCR Vbeta segments and 13 reverse primers for TCR Jbeta segments was used. Here the immuneACCESS table is served through TCRdb, limited to in-frame sequences with V and J called. Missing clones are a known gap in these copies; in checked studies unresolved V genes cover under half, and the rest lacks a known reason. The sample yields approximately 120,000 clones; around 70% were counted once. Of the sample, approximately 3.8% falls within the top ten clones. Material: PBMCs. These receptors originate from a man aged 35 to 55 in good health and CMV-seropositive.

This clone showed up just a few times. The chain joins TRBV5-1 to TRBJ1-1; 7 bases line up with TRBD1. CDR1 and CDR2 (germline): SGHRS, YFSETQ. V was clipped by 2 bases and J by 0 bases; unmatched bases: 4. This CDR3 has 15 residues. CDR3 loop: CASSLTGTVNTEAFF. For the CDR3, the DNA is TGCGCCAGCAGCTTAACCGGGACAGTGAACACTGAAGCTTTCTTT.

J is TRBJ2-5 and V is TRBV4-2; 12 bases line up with TRBD1. V was pared by 3 bases and J by 5 bases, with 7 bases of the junction left unmatched. Germline CDR1 is LGHNA and CDR2 is YNFKEQ. CDR3 size: 16 residues. Written as DNA, the CDR3 is TGTGCCAGCAGCCAGGAGGGGACAGGGGGCGGGGAGACCCAGTACTTC. Its translation: CASSQEGTGGGETQYF.

The chain employs TRBV9 and TRBJ2-5; 11 bases align to TRBD2. Germline trimming cut 3 bases from V and 7 bases from J; bases unmatched to any gene: 11. This CDR3 spans 16 amino acids. Germline lookup yields CDR1 SGDLS and CDR2 YYNGEE. Written as DNA, the CDR3 is TGTGCCAGCAGCGCCCAGACTAGCGGGGCCAGAGGGACCCAGTACTTC. Encoded protein: CASSAQTSGARGTQYF.

The chain couples TRBV28 to TRBJ2-7, with 9 bases aligning to TRBD1. After removal of 3 bases from V and 3 bases from J, the junction contained 6 bases not matched to a gene. Germline V gives CDR1 MDHEN, CDR2 SYDVKM. The CDR3 is 15 amino acids. CDR3 in DNA: TGTGCCAGCAGTTTGGGGGACAGGGTGTTCTACGAGCAGTACTTC. As protein: CASSLGDRVFYEQYF.

CDR3 in amino acids: CASSTIHRTGNYGYTF. CDR3 bases: TGTGCCAGTAGTACGATACACCGGACAGGGAACTATGGCTACACCTTC. This chain connects TRBV19 to TRBJ1-2, with TRBD1 matching 8 bases. J was trimmed by 2 bases and V by 4 bases; bases with no gene match: 9. Germline loops: CDR1 LNHDA, CDR2 SQIVND (reference sequence). This CDR3 region has 16 residues.

J is TRBJ2-5 and V is TRBV6-1, with D perhaps TRBD1 (5 bases). This CDR3 spans 14 amino acids. CDR1 and CDR2 from the germline V gene are MNHNS and SASEGT. V was shortened by 4 bases and J by 2 bases, with 11 bases between the two germline ends. The CDR3 spells CASSVQAGQETQYF. The CDR3 nucleotides are TGTGCCAGCAGTGTACAGGCCGGACAAGAGACCCAGTACTTC.

The chain employs TRBV7-8 and TRBJ1-2, with D tentatively TRBD1 (6 bases). V dropped 2 bases and J dropped 3 bases, with 7 bases sitting between them. Germline lookup yields CDR1 SGHVS and CDR2 FQNEAQ. The CDR3 consists of 13 residues. In nucleotides, the CDR3 is TGTGCCAGCAGCTTACGACAGGACTATGGCTACACCTTC. Translation gives CASSLRQDYGYTF.

This chain links TRBV6-6 with TRBJ2-3; possibly TRBD2 for D (5 bases). Germline V CDR1 and CDR2: MNHNY, SVGAGI (reference sequence). CDR3 length: 15 amino acids. The V end lost 0 bases, the J end lost 1 base, and 8 bases lay between the germline ends. CDR3 sequence reads: CASSYSGVGTDTQYF. DNA for the CDR3: TGTGCCAGCAGTTACTCGGGAGTGGGCACAGATACGCAGTATTTT.

V gene TRBV28 combines with J gene TRBJ1-2, with TRBD1 matching 7 bases. Germline lookup yields CDR1 MDHEN and CDR2 SYDVKM. Trimming cost V 7 bases and J 2 bases; bases outside gene matches: 4. The CDR3 has 13 residues. CDR3 in DNA: TGTGCCAGCACTCAGGGACAGAACTATGGCTACACCTTC. Its protein product is CASTQGQNYGYTF.

The rearrangement uses TRBV9 and TRBJ2-1; TRBD2 matches at 12 bases. CDR3 length: 16 residues. J was trimmed by 8 bases and V by 0 bases; bases with no gene match: 6. Germline V gene sequence: CDR1 SGDLS, CDR2 YYNGEE. CDR3 nucleotides: TGTGCCAGCAGCGTAGGCCCTAGCGGGGGGGTCTATGAGCAGTTCTTC. It translates to CASSVGPSGGVYEQFF.

V and J are TRBV28 and TRBJ1-5; 9 bases line up with TRBD1. The CDR3 runs 15 residues. With 6 bases clipped from V and 5 bases from J, the junction kept 8 bases outside the gene matches. CDR1 is MDHEN and CDR2 is SYDVKM in the germline V gene. As DNA, the CDR3 is TGTGCCAGCAGCCCTCAGGGACAGGGATATCAGCCCCAGCATTTT. Amino acids: CASSPQGQGYQPQHF.

The sample holds a few counts of this clone. The chain has TRBV28 and TRBJ1-2; 7 nucleotides match TRBD1. The CDR3 has 15 residues. Trimming removed 6 bases from V and 4 bases from J; junction bases left unmatched: 11. Germline assignment: CDR1 MDHEN and CDR2 SYDVKM. Written as DNA, the CDR3 is TGTGCCAGCAGCCCCCCGACAGGGATGCTCTATGGCTACACCTTC. Protein product: CASSPPTGMLYGYTF.

This sequence joins TRBV11-2 and TRBJ2-7, with 9 bases fitting TRBD1. V gave up 5 bases and J gave up 6 bases; unmatched junction bases: 8. The CDR3 consists of 14 residues. Per the germline V gene, CDR1 is SGHAT and CDR2 is FQNNGV. Here the CDR3 DNA reads TGTGCCAGCAGCACCGATCGACAGGGGGTCGAGCAGTACTTC. Translation: CASSTDRQGVEQYF. The whole variable domain, filled in from reference TRBV11-2 and TRBJ2-7, reads EAGVAQSPRYKIIEKRQSVAFWCNPISGHATLYWYQQILGQGPKLLIQFQNNGVVDDSQLPKDRFSAERLKGVDSTLKIQPAKLEDSAVYLCASSTDRQGVEQYFGPGTRLTVT.

The V call is TRBV19, the J call TRBJ2-7, with 9 bases that match TRBD2. CDR1 is LNHDA, CDR2 SQIVND, per germline (reference sequence). The CDR3 consists of 17 residues. V was clipped by 4 bases and J by 2 bases; unmatched bases: 12. Here the CDR3 reads CASSTAGTSFTAYEQYF. The CDR3 region has the DNA TGTGCCAGTAGTACCGCCGGGACTAGCTTTACGGCCTACGAGCAGTACTTC.

The rearrangement joins TRBV15 to TRBJ1-4, with D possibly TRBD1 on 6 matching bases. The germline CDR1 and CDR2 sequences are LNHNV and YYDKDF (reference sequence). The CDR3 runs to 14 residues. Trimming shortened V by 5 bases and J by 6 bases, and 13 bases separated the two germline ends. The CDR3 sequence is CATSRGQRDEKLFF. The CDR3 region has the DNA TGTGCCACCAGCCGAGGACAGAGAGATGAAAAACTGTTTTTT. Using reference TRBV15 and TRBJ1-4 for the parts outside the CDR3, the full variable domain is DAMVIQNPRYQVTQFGKPVTLSCSQTLNHNVMYWYQQKSSQAPKLLFHYYDKDFNNEADTPDNFQSRRPNTSFCFLDIRSPGLGDTAMYLCATSRGQRDEKLFFGSGTQLSVL.

V usage is TRBV6-4 and J usage is TRBJ2-5; TRBD1 aligns across 9 bases. J was trimmed by 2 bases and V by 4 bases; bases with no gene match: 8. Germline loops: CDR1 MRHNA, CDR2 SNTAGT. The CDR3 runs to 16 residues. This CDR3 reads CASSGPRDREQETQYF. CDR3 nucleotides: TGTGCCAGCAGTGGCCCCCGGGACAGGGAGCAAGAGACCCAGTACTTC.

In DNA form, the CDR3 reads TGTGCCATCAGCGCACTAGCCCAGGGAGGAGGTGCTTTCTTT. Amino acids: CAISALAQGGGAFF. V usage is TRBV10-3 and J usage is TRBJ1-1; D perhaps matches TRBD1 (5 bases). The CDR3 spans 14 residues. Trimming removed 6 bases at V and 11 bases at J, with 22 bases between. Germline-derived CDR1 and CDR2 are ENHRY and SYGVKD.

The J gene is TRBJ1-2, the V gene TRBV10-3; D not resolved. The V gene lost 0 bases and the J gene lost 8 bases, with 13 bases spanning the gap. This CDR3 contains 14 residues. Germline CDR1 and CDR2: ENHRY and SYGVKD. CDR3 amino acids: CAISESIAVRGYTF. The CDR3 DNA reads TGTGCCATCAGTGAGTCGATTGCTGTCCGGGGCTACACCTTC.